This TCR beta chain was captured in a study of monozygotic twins with inflammatory bowel disease. General study findings and limits: The inverse Simpson measure of TCRbeta diversity was lower in IBD patients than in healthy co-twins.

Concerning this clonotype: Its antigen is still unknown.

CDR1 is SGHTA, CDR2 FQGNSA, per germline. The CDR3 has 16 amino acids. TCRdb reprocessed the 5' RACE reads; each CDR3 protein has one entry and no DNA is given. The listing contains 350,000 to 550,000 distinct CDR3 sequences. This TCR was sampled from a human donor with ulcerative colitis or Crohn's disease, or a healthy co-twin of an affected twin (not recorded which). This chain links TRBV7-2 with TRBJ2-1; checking the TCRdb D call of TRBD2 is not possible without DNA. The sample comprised blood. The CDR3 sequence: CASSLPLAGGLGEQFF. The variable domain in full, completed from reference TRBV7-2 and TRBJ2-1, reads GAGVSQSPSNKVTEKGKDVELRCDPISGHTALYWYRQSLGQGLEFLIYFQGNSAPDKSGLPSDRFSAERTGGSVSTLTIQRTQQEDSAVYLCASSLPLAGGLGEQFFGPGTRLTVL.